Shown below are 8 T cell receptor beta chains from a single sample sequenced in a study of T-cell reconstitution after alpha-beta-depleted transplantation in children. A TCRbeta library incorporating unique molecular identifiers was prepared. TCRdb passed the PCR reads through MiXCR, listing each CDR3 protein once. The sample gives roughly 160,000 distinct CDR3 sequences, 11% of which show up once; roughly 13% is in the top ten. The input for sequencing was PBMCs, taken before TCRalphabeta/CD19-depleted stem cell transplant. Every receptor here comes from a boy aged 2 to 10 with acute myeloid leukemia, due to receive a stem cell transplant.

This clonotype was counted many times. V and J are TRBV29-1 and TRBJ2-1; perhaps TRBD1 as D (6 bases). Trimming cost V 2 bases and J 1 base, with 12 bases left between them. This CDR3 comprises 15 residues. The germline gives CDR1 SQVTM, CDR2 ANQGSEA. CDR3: CSVEMVQGSYNEQFF. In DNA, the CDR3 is TGCAGCGTTGAAATGGTTCAGGGGTCCTACAATGAGCAGTTCTTC.

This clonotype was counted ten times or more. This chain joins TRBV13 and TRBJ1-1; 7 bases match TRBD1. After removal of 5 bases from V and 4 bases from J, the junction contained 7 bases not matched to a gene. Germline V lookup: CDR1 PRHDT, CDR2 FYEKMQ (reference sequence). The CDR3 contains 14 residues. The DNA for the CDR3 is TGTGCCAGCAGCATCCACAGGGGCGCCACTGAAGCTTTCTTT. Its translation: CASSIHRGATEAFF.

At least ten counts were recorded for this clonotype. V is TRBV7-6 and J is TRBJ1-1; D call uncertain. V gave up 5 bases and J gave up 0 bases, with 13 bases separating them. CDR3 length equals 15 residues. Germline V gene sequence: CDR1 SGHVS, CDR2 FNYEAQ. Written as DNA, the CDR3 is TGTGCCAGCAGCCCCCACGAGAATGTGAACACTGAAGCTTTCTTT. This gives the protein CASSPHENVNTEAFF.

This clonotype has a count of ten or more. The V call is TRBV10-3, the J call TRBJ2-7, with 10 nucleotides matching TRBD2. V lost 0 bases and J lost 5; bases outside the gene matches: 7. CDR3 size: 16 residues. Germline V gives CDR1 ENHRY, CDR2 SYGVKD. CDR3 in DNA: TGTGCCATCAGTGAGTCGCCAGCGGGAGGGCCCCACGAGCAGTACTTC. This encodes CAISESPAGGPHEQYF.

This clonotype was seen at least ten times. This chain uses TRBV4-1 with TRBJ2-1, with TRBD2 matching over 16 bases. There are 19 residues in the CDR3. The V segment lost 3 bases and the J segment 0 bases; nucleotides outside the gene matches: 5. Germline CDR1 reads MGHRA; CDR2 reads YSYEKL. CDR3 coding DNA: TGCGCCAGCAGCCAGGAGGGACTAGCGGGAGGGAGCTCCTACAATGAGCAGTTCTTC. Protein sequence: CASSQEGLAGGSSYNEQFF.

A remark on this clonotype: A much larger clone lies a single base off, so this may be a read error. The CDR3 reads CSAALLADYEPYF. CDR3 nucleotide sequence: TGCAGTGCCGCCCTCCTAGCGGACTACGAGCCGTACTTC. V is TRBV20-1 and J is TRBJ2-7; 7 bases map to TRBD2. The CDR3 is made up of 13 amino acids. The germline V gene encodes CDR1 DFQATT and CDR2 SNEGSKA (reference sequence).

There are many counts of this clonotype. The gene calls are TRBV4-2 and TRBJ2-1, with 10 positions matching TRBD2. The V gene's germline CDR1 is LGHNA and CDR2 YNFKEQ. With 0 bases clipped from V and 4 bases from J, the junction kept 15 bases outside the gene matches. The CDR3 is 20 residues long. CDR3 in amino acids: CASSQDQYELAGWDYNEQFF. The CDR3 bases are TGTGCCAGCAGCCAAGACCAATACGAACTAGCGGGATGGGATTACAATGAGCAGTTCTTC.

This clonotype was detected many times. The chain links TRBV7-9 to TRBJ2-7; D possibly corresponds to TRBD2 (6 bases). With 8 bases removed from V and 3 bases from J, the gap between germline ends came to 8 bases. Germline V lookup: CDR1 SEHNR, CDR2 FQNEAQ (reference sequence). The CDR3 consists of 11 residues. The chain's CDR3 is CASSEGYEQYF. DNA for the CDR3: TGTGCCAGCTCGGAGGGCTACGAGCAGTACTTC.